What follows are 11 T cell receptor beta chains derived from one specimen sequenced in a study of CD8 T cells in Susac syndrome. The RNA, about 0.5 to 1 ug, was put through reverse transcription using random hexamers. In TCRdb, the immunoSEQ multiplex PCR reads were re-called with MiXCR into one record per CDR3 protein. Among 45,000 to 60,000 distinct CDR3 sequences listed, 92% were seen once. Input material: CD8+ T cells from PBMCs. The receptors stem from a human donor in good health.

The rearrangement links TRBV5-1 to TRBJ2-1; D tentatively reads TRBD1 or TRBD2 (5 bases each). Between the trimmed V and J ends, which lost 3 bases and 5 bases, there was a span of 18 bases. CDR1 and CDR2 from the germline V gene are SGHRS and YFSETQ. The CDR3 is made up of 16 amino acids. CDR3 sequence: CASSWGMRASNNEQFF. DNA for the CDR3: TGCGCCAGCAGCTGGGGGATGAGGGCGTCCAACAATGAGCAGTTCTTC.

The rearrangement joins TRBV7-9 to TRBJ2-7; TRBD2 matches at 14 bases. Trimming at V came to 6 bases and at J to 4 bases, leaving 5 bases not matched to a gene. This CDR3 spans 15 amino acids. Germline assignment: CDR1 SEHNR and CDR2 FQNEAQ (reference sequence). CDR3 in DNA: TGTGCCAGCAGACCGACTAGCGGGAGGGAGTACGAGCAGTACTTC. This encodes CASRPTSGREYEQYF.

The V call is TRBV25-1, the J call TRBJ1-5; D gene uncertain. Looked up from germline, CDR1 is MGHDK and CDR2 is SYGVNS. Between the trimmed V and J ends, which lost 3 bases and 0 bases, there was a span of 6 bases. The length of the CDR3 is 14 residues. The CDR3 bases are TGTGCCAGCAGTGAGCGGGGTAGCAATCAGCCCCAGCATTTT. Translated: CASSERGSNQPQHF. Looking up the rest from reference TRBV25-1 and TRBJ1-5 gives the full variable domain: EADIYQTPRYLVIGTGKKITLECSQTMGHDKMYWYQQDPGMELHLIHYSYGVNSTEKGDLSSESTVSRIRTEHFPLTLESARPSHTSQYLCASSERGSNQPQHFGDGTRLSIL.

This clonotype was found a few times. This chain joins TRBV2 and TRBJ2-1, with D tentatively TRBD2 (6 bases). Trimming pared 5 bases from V and 4 bases from J, leaving 21 bases between. This CDR3 has 17 amino acids. Per the germline V gene, CDR1 is SNHLY and CDR2 is FYNNEI. The CDR3 reads CASSIGLKGRKYNEQFF. CDR3 sequence (DNA): TGTGCCAGCAGTATTGGATTAAAGGGGAGGAAGTACAATGAGCAGTTCTTC.

The V call is TRBV12-3 or TRBV12-4, the J call TRBJ1-1; D ambiguous. V was clipped by 5 bases and J by 4 bases, with 11 bases between them. This CDR3 spans 13 amino acids. CDR3 nucleotides: TGTGCCAGCAGTCAGACCGGGTCCACTGAAGCTTTCTTT. Amino acid sequence: CASSQTGSTEAFF.

The chain employs TRBV12-3 or TRBV12-4 and TRBJ1-1; 7 bases match TRBD1. This CDR3 has 12 amino acids. V shed 6 bases and J 7 bases; nucleotides not matched to a gene: 5. The DNA of the CDR3 is TGTGCCAGCAGCGGAGACAGGGTTGAAGCTTTCTTT. Amino acid sequence: CASSGDRVEAFF.

The gene calls are TRBV9 and TRBJ2-7; TRBD2 matches at 9 bases. V trimming: 4 bases; J trimming: 0 bases; junction bases outside the gene matches: 5. The CDR3 is 15 residues long. CDR1 is SGDLS and CDR2 is YYNGEE in the germline V gene. CDR3 loop: CASSSSGGSSYEQYF. The CDR3 nucleotides read TGTGCCAGCAGCTCCAGCGGGGGGAGCTCCTACGAGCAGTACTTC. The full variable domain, in which reference TRBV9 and TRBJ2-7 provide the parts outside the CDR3, is DSGVTQTPKHLITATGQRVTLRCSPRSGDLSVYWYQQSLDQGLQFLIQYYNGEERAKGNILERFSAQQFPDLHSELNLSSLELGDSALYFCASSSSGGSSYEQYFGPGTRLTVT.

V usage is TRBV24-1 and J usage is TRBJ1-5; the D gene is possibly TRBD1 (6 bases). The CDR3 loop spans 14 amino acids. Germline V gene data show CDR1 as KGHDR and CDR2 as SFDVKD. V lost 7 bases and J lost 4, with 13 bases in between. The DNA of the CDR3 is TGTGCCACCAGCGAGACAGGTTCGAATCAGCCCCAGCATTTT. Translated: CATSETGSNQPQHF.

The chain joins TRBV29-1 to TRBJ2-7; 12 positions match TRBD1. This CDR3 is built from 12 residues. The germline V gene has CDR1 SQVTM and CDR2 ANQGSEA. V lost 6 bases, J lost 6 bases, and 3 bases stayed unmatched. For the CDR3, the DNA is TGCAGCGTAGGGACAGGGGGCGGCGAGCAGTACTTC. Protein: CSVGTGGGEQYF.

This chain joins TRBV5-1 and TRBJ2-1; the match to TRBD2 covers 10 bases. Germline values: CDR1 SGHRS, CDR2 YFSETQ. J was trimmed by 6 bases and V by 4 bases; bases with no gene match: 10. The CDR3 length is 16 residues. CDR3 region: CASSTSLAGEPNEQFF. Here the CDR3 DNA reads TGCGCCAGCAGCACTTCCCTAGCGGGAGAACCCAATGAGCAGTTCTTC. The whole variable domain, remainder taken from reference TRBV5-1 and TRBJ2-1, is KAGVTQTPRYLIKTRGQQVTLSCSPISGHRSVSWYQQTPGQGLQFLFEYFSETQRNKGNFPGRFSGRQFSNSRSEMNVSTLELGDSALYLCASSTSLAGEPNEQFFGPGTRLTVL.

The chain uses TRBV7-9 and TRBJ2-1; D remains ambiguous. The CDR3 spans 15 residues. V lost 10 bases and J 5 bases, leaving 21 bases between the germline ends. The V gene's germline CDR1 is SEHNR and CDR2 FQNEAQ (reference sequence). DNA for the CDR3: TGTGCCATCCCGGTGGGCTCGCAGCTTCACAATGAGCAGTTCTTC. This sequence encodes CAIPVGSQLHNEQFF.